This T cell receptor beta chain emerged from a study of blood T cell repertoires in COVID-19. About the research overall: Both acute and convalescent COVID-19 samples were obtained from the United States, Italy and Spain. T cells, B-cell-depleted T cells, or PBMCs supplied cDNA or gDNA.

This clone showed up just once. The CDR3 is made up of 17 amino acids. V lost 0 bases to trimming and J lost 1 base; unmatched junction nucleotides: 5. Per germline, CDR1 LGHNA and CDR2 YSLEER. Per the study methods: Scientists estimated how many nucleated cells there were by amplifying reference gene primers. Assay used: immunoSEQ multiplex PCR; TCRdb lists only in-frame clones, some missing. V and J calls and clone size come straight from that table; D and trimming were deduced from the DNA. The sample yields over 100,000 clones, nearly 90% seen once. The receptor's source is a man aged 45 to 65 with active COVID-19. The chain uses TRBV4-3 and TRBJ2-3, with 9 bases aligning to TRBD2. The specimen sequenced was peripheral blood. In nucleotides, the CDR3 is TGCGCCAGCAGCCAAGACGCCGGCGGGGGGGGCACAGATACGCAGTATTTT. This translates into CASSQDAGGGGTDTQYF.